This T cell receptor beta chain was sequenced for a study of OX40 agonist ivuxolimab in advanced cancers. Looking at the study overall: Patients got intravenous ivuxolimab at 0.01 to 10 mg/kg every 2 weeks. General observations from the study: CD8+ T cells averaged more expanded clones than CD4+. In the expanded peripheral T cells, antigen specificity was never determined.

The germline CDR1 and CDR2 sequences are LNHNV and YYDKDF (reference sequence). Trimming took 0 bases from V and 7 from J, leaving 9 bases between them. The CDR3 consists of 13 residues. Profiling relied on immunoSEQ multiplex PCR, and the TCRdb table lists in-frame clones only, not all of them. This sample has some 74,000 clones, with around 82% found just once. Drawing of blood for sampling happened at baseline, at cycle 4 day 1, and at cycle 7 day 1. Notes on this clone: Its antigen is unidentified.

The TCR sequence derives from an adult with an advanced solid tumor such as melanoma, head and neck, liver or kidney cancer. The V call is TRBV15, the J call TRBJ1-2; D may be TRBD1 (5 bases). The source was CD4+ or CD8+ T cells sorted from blood, collected in a trial of the OX40 agonist ivuxolimab. CDR3 in amino acids: CATSRDQTAGYTF. In DNA, the CDR3 is TGTGCCACCAGCAGAGATCAGACAGCTGGCTACACCTTC.